The clone carrying this T cell receptor beta chain was found a few times. This CDR3 is built from 15 residues. With 5 bases removed from V and 4 bases from J, the gap between germline ends came to 15 bases. Germline V gives CDR1 MNHEY, CDR2 SVGAGI. Use of 60 Vbeta and 13 Jbeta primers characterized the PCR. Sequencing used immunoSEQ multiplex PCR; TCRdb keeps in-frame clones, though not all of them. The sample holds about 260,000 clones; just under 85% are singletons and the top ten take roughly 2%. The data originate from a study of cytomegalovirus exposure and HLA in healthy donors. What was sequenced was PBMCs. V is TRBV6-5 and J is TRBJ2-1; weak D call: TRBD2 (6 bases). The TCR comes from a woman between 35 and 50 years old in good health and CMV-seropositive. The CDR3, as DNA: TGTGCCAGCAGTCCGGGGGACGACCTTTACAATGAGCAGTTCTTC. Amino acid sequence: CASSPGDDLYNEQFF.